This T cell receptor (beta chain) was observed in a study of blood T cell repertoires in COVID-19. On the study more broadly: Samples taken during acute and convalescent COVID-19 were collected in the United States, Italy and Spain. T cells, B-cell-depleted T cells, or PBMCs supplied cDNA or gDNA.

Original methodology: Estimates of nucleated cell counts were drawn from the amplification of reference gene primers. Some clones are missing from TCRdb's copy, which holds only in-frame ones; the method was immunoSEQ multiplex PCR. The V and J calls and clone size were taken over from that table, and D and trimming were inferred from the DNA. The repertoire holds around 230,000 clones, with approximately 78% as singletons. V lost 0 bases, J lost 3 bases, and 2 bases stayed unmatched. The germline V gene encodes CDR1 SGHTA and CDR2 FQGTGA. This CDR3 comprises 14 residues. The sequence derives from a woman aged 55-69 years with active or convalescent COVID-19. The sample was peripheral blood. This chain uses TRBV7-3 with TRBJ2-7; 7 nucleotides align to TRBD1. In nucleotides, the CDR3 is TGTGCCAGCAGCTTAACGCCAGGGGGCTACGAGCAGTACTTC. Translating gives CASSLTPGGYEQYF.